This TCR beta chain is drawn from a study of T-cell reconstitution after alpha-beta-depleted transplantation in children. The CDR3 runs to 16 residues. J lost 8 bases, V lost 5 bases, and 15 bases had no gene match. Germline CDR1 reads SNHLY; CDR2 reads FYNNEI. Unique molecular identifiers were incorporated into the prepared TCRbeta library. TCRdb analysed the PCR reads with MiXCR anew, one entry per CDR3 protein. The table lists around 500,000 distinct CDR3 sequences, roughly an eighth of them singletons. The sequences come from PBMCs from the stem cell graft donor, collected from the stem cell graft. The chain is built from TRBV2 and TRBJ2-1; TRBD1 agrees at 7 bases. The source of this sequence is a human donor who donated a stem cell graft to a child with combined immunodeficiency. CDR3 nucleotides: TGTGCCAGCAGTCTAAAGGGTCTCAGGGGGTTCGATGAGCAGTTCTTC. Its translation is CASSLKGLRGFDEQFF.